What follows are 29 T cell receptor beta chains derived from one specimen sequenced in a study of T-cell reconstitution after alpha-beta-depleted transplantation in children. During its preparation, the TCRbeta library received unique molecular identifiers. TCRdb reprocessed the PCR reads with MiXCR, giving one entry per CDR3 protein. The data contain 750,000 to 950,000 distinct CDR3 sequences, 16% of them seen just once; the ten biggest clones take up under 6%. The sequences come from PBMCs, mostly from graft donor cells, collected 360 days after TCRalphabeta/CD19-depleted stem cell transplant. These receptors were taken from a male patient between 10 and 17 years old who had a stem cell transplant for acute lymphoblastic leukemia, so the T cells may come from the graft donor.

The rearrangement links TRBV6-1 to TRBJ2-5, with D unresolved. The CDR3 contains 14 residues. The V end was cut by 10 bases, the J end by 5 bases, with 20 bases between. Germline V gene data show CDR1 as MNHNS and CDR2 as SASEGT. The CDR3 loop reads CATPPPTRMETQYF. DNA of the CDR3: TGTGCCACCCCTCCTCCGACGCGGATGGAGACCCAGTACTTC.

This clonotype has only a few counts. The rearrangement uses TRBV4-1 and TRBJ2-7; the D gene is possibly TRBD1 (5 bases). Germline V CDR1 and CDR2: MGHRA, YSYEKL. With 0 bases removed from V and 2 bases from J, the gap between germline ends came to 11 bases. The CDR3 totals 15 residues. CDR3 in amino acids: CASSQDGRVTYEQYF. CDR3 nucleotide sequence: TGCGCCAGCAGCCAAGACGGCAGGGTTACCTACGAGCAGTACTTC.

This clonotype appeared a few times. This chain connects TRBV20-1 to TRBJ2-7; TRBD1 agrees at 10 bases. The CDR3 length is 16 residues. Germline V CDR1 and CDR2: DFQATT, SNEGSKA (reference sequence). The V and J ends lost 1 base and 2 bases, in that order; junction bases with no gene match: 8. CDR3: CSARGPGGQGTYEQYF. The CDR3 DNA reads TGCAGTGCTAGAGGGCCCGGGGGACAGGGGACCTACGAGCAGTACTTC.

The rearrangement joins TRBV5-1 to TRBJ2-3; no clear D. The CDR3 consists of 16 residues. Germline V CDR1 and CDR2: SGHRS, YFSETQ. V was clipped by 0 bases and J by 5 bases, with 16 bases between them. This CDR3 reads CASSLETRPWGDTQYF. The CDR3 DNA follows: TGCGCCAGCAGCTTGGAGACGCGGCCTTGGGGAGATACGCAGTATTTT.

This clonotype was seen many times. At one of its ends the junction is not consistent with the germline gene, which may arise from a read error. The chain recombines TRBV24-1 with TRBJ2-1; 7 nucleotides align to TRBD1. Germline V gene lookup returns CDR1 KGHDR and CDR2 SFDVKD. This CDR3 contains 13 residues. In DNA, the CDR3 is TGTGCCACCAGTGATTTGGGGTTTAAGGGGGCACTCTTC. This codes for CATSDLGFKGALF.

CDR3 amino acids: CAIRPGASILYEQYF. The CDR3 DNA is TGTGCCATCAGACCGGGAGCTTCGATTCTCTACGAGCAGTACTTC. J is TRBJ2-7 and V is TRBV10-3; maybe TRBD2 (6 bases). This CDR3 comprises 15 residues. Germline CDR1 is ENHRY and CDR2 is SYGVKD. The V gene lost 6 bases and the J gene lost 3 bases, with 18 bases spanning the gap.

The gene calls are TRBV5-1 and TRBJ2-7, with D uncertain. Germline CDR1 is SGHRS and CDR2 is YFSETQ. This CDR3 spans 15 amino acids. V gave up 3 bases and J gave up 0 bases, with 13 bases separating them. The CDR3 is CASSWGFLSSYEQYF. The CDR3 DNA reads as TGCGCCAGCAGCTGGGGATTCCTAAGCTCCTACGAGCAGTACTTC.

J is TRBJ2-7 and V is TRBV2; tentatively, D is TRBD1 (5 bases). Germline V gives CDR1 SNHLY, CDR2 FYNNEI. This CDR3 is built from 14 residues. Deletions cut 8 bases from V and 1 base from J, with 15 bases between. The CDR3 DNA sequence: TGTGCCAGCGACTTGTCGCAGGGATCCTACGAGCAGTACTTC. Protein: CASDLSQGSYEQYF.

This clonotype occurred a few times. The chain combines TRBV7-9 with TRBJ2-3, with 9 bases aligning to TRBD2. The trim removed 6 bases at V and 4 bases at J, leaving 2 bases unmatched. The CDR3 runs to 13 residues. The germline V gene encodes CDR1 SEHNR and CDR2 FQNEAQ (reference sequence). CDR3 protein: CASRRTSADTQYF. The CDR3 DNA sequence: TGTGCCAGCAGGAGGACTAGCGCAGATACGCAGTATTTT.

The chain links TRBV19 to TRBJ2-1; the D gene is possibly TRBD2 (5 bases). There are 16 residues in the CDR3. With 5 bases removed from V and 6 bases from J, the gap between germline ends came to 20 bases. The V gene's germline CDR1 is LNHDA and CDR2 SQIVND (reference sequence). CDR3 DNA: TGTGCCAGTAGTGTCTATAGCGTTGGTTTGGGCAATGAGCAGTTCTTC. It codes for CASSVYSVGLGNEQFF. The entire variable domain, with the rest obtained from reference TRBV19 and TRBJ2-1, is as follows: DGGITQSPKYLFRKEGQNVTLSCEQNLNHDAMYWYRQDPGQGLRLIYYSQIVNDFQKGDIAEGYSVSREKKESFPLTVTSAQKNPTAFYLCASSVYSVGLGNEQFFGPGTRLTVL.

This clonotype was seen repeatedly, ten times or more. The J gene is TRBJ2-1, the V gene TRBV7-9; D perhaps matches TRBD1 (5 bases). V dropped 1 base and J dropped 5 bases, with 6 bases sitting between them. Germline V CDR1 and CDR2: SEHNR, FQNEAQ (reference sequence). This CDR3 comprises 13 residues. The CDR3 bases are TGTGCCAGCAGCTTAGTACAGGACAATGAGCAGTTCTTC. Translated, it gives CASSLVQDNEQFF.

The chain employs TRBV2 and TRBJ2-7; TRBD1 aligns across 9 bases. The trim removed 6 bases at V and 5 bases at J, leaving 11 bases unmatched. The V gene's germline CDR1 is SNHLY and CDR2 FYNNEI. The CDR3 is made up of 15 amino acids. CDR3 sequence (DNA): TGTGCCAGCAGCCTAACAGGGGGCGCAACCAACGAGCAGTACTTC. Translation: CASSLTGGATNEQYF.

In this sample, this clonotype turned up a few times. The rearrangement links TRBV12-3 or TRBV12-4 to TRBJ2-6; the match to TRBD1 covers 8 bases. V dropped 6 bases and J dropped 0; count of bases not matched to a gene: 4. The CDR3 extends over 16 amino acids. In DNA, the CDR3 is TGTGCCAGCAGAACCACAGGGGGCTCTGGGGCCAACGTCCTGACTTTC. As protein: CASRTTGGSGANVLTF.

This clonotype was picked up many times. The V and J genes are TRBV9 and TRBJ2-5, with 13 bases identical to TRBD2. CDR3 length: 15 residues. The germline V gene has CDR1 SGDLS and CDR2 YYNGEE. The J segment lost 4 bases and the V segment lost 0 bases, leaving 0 bases of the junction unmatched. The CDR3 DNA follows: TGTGCCAGCAGCGTAGGACTAGCGGGAGGAGAGACCCAGTACTTC. It yields the protein CASSVGLAGGETQYF.

In regard to this clonotype: At one boundary the junction diverges from the germline segment, which might be a read error. This chain uses TRBV3-1 with TRBJ2-1; 13 nucleotides match TRBD2. The germline gives CDR1 LGHDT, CDR2 YNNKEL (reference sequence). There are 18 residues in the CDR3. CDR3 coding DNA: TGTACCAGCAGTTGGGGACTAGCGGGAAGGGTACGCGACAATGAGCAGTTCTTC. It codes for CTSSWGLAGRVRDNEQFF.

Many counts were recorded for this clonotype. The rearrangement uses TRBV20-1 and TRBJ2-1; D unclear. The germline V and J ends were trimmed by 5 bases and 5 bases, with 7 bases remaining between them. This CDR3 comprises 11 residues. Germline CDR1 reads DFQATT; CDR2 reads SNEGSKA (reference sequence). CDR3 sequence: CSAPDHNEQFF. CDR3 bases: TGCAGTGCTCCCGACCACAATGAGCAGTTCTTC.

This clonotype appeared a few times. CDR3 DNA: TGTGCCAGCGTGGGGGGGGCCCCTGGAAACACCATATATTTT. It translates to CASVGGAPGNTIYF. The chain is built from TRBV7-7 and TRBJ1-3, with D possibly matching TRBD1 (6 bases). The CDR3 has 14 residues. The V and J ends lost 8 bases and 2 bases respectively, with 13 bases between them. The germline CDR1 and CDR2 sequences are SSHAT and FNYEAQ (reference sequence).

The chain is built from TRBV20-1 and TRBJ2-7, with TRBD2 identical over 9 bases. The CDR3 covers 15 residues. Germline CDR1 DFQATT, CDR2 SNEGSKA (reference sequence). The V segment lost 3 bases and the J segment 2 bases; nucleotides outside the gene matches: 8. The CDR3: CSASALAGPAYEQYF. Written as DNA, the CDR3 is TGCAGTGCTAGTGCCCTAGCGGGACCTGCCTACGAGCAGTACTTC.

This clonotype was picked up one time. V usage is TRBV14 and J usage is TRBJ2-7, with 9 nucleotides matching TRBD2. V gave up 4 bases and J gave up 4 bases; unmatched junction bases: 11. The CDR3 has 16 residues. Germline CDR1 reads SGHDN; CDR2 reads FVKESK. The DNA of the CDR3 is TGTGCCAGCAGCCCCTCTCTGGGACTAGCTAATTACGAGCAGTACTTC. It is translated as CASSPSLGLANYEQYF.

The chain recombines TRBV6-1 with TRBJ2-1; TRBD2 might be the D (6 bases). Germline V gene data show CDR1 as MNHNS and CDR2 as SASEGT. This CDR3 spans 17 amino acids. V was pared by 6 bases and J by 0 bases, with 18 bases between. In DNA, the CDR3 is TGTGCCAGCAGCAGCCCCCGGGACTTTCGCTCCTACAATGAGCAGTTCTTC. Its translation: CASSSPRDFRSYNEQFF.

The sample holds many counts of this clonotype. The V and J genes are TRBV20-1 and TRBJ1-2; D is uncertain. The CDR3 is 11 residues long. V was clipped by 3 bases and J by 7 bases, with 9 bases between them. The V gene's germline CDR1 is DFQATT and CDR2 SNEGSKA (reference sequence). Written as DNA, the CDR3 is TGCAGTGCTAGGAACGGCGCTGGCTACACCTTC. Translating it yields CSARNGAGYTF.

The J gene is TRBJ2-1, the V gene TRBV12-3 or TRBV12-4; 11 bases line up with TRBD2. Trimming cost V 6 bases and J 4 bases; bases outside gene matches: 8. CDR3 length: 16 amino acids. The CDR3 region is CASSLDRLAGYNEQFF. CDR3 DNA: TGTGCCAGCAGCCTAGATCGACTAGCGGGGTACAATGAGCAGTTCTTC.

The chain recombines TRBV21-1 with TRBJ1-5; no DNA check was done on the table's D call, TRBD1. TRBV21-1 is a known pseudogene. CDR3 size: 13 residues. The CDR3 region is CASSKVGGSCQHF. The DNA for the CDR3 is TGTGCCAGCAGCAAAGTAGGGGGAAGCTGCCAGCATTTT.

Only a few counts were recorded for this clonotype. The rearrangement joins TRBV18 to TRBJ2-7; D remains ambiguous. CDR1 and CDR2 from the germline V gene are KGHSH and LQKENI. The CDR3 loop spans 13 amino acids. The V end was cut by 3 bases, the J end by 3 bases, with 9 bases between. CDR3 region: CASSPPVNYEQYF. The CDR3 nucleotides are TGTGCCAGCTCACCCCCGGTTAACTACGAGCAGTACTTC.

This clonotype was counted a few times. The chain combines TRBV20-1 with TRBJ1-2; D is uncertain. The CDR3 has 12 amino acids. Germline assignment: CDR1 DFQATT and CDR2 SNEGSKA (reference sequence). Trimming left V 1 base short and J 8 bases short, with 11 bases between. CDR3 protein: CSARAPLVGYTF. The CDR3 DNA reads TGCAGTGCTAGAGCACCCTTGGTCGGCTACACCTTC.

The gene calls are TRBV5-1 and TRBJ2-3; 9 bases agree with TRBD2. CDR3 length equals 15 residues. Germline V CDR1 and CDR2: SGHRS, YFSETQ. V lost 6 bases and J lost 4; bases outside the gene matches: 9. The DNA for the CDR3 is TGCGCCAGCACCACTTTAGCGGGAGCGGCAGATACGCAGTATTTT. As protein: CASTTLAGAADTQYF. The full variable domain, its missing parts supplied by reference TRBV5-1 and TRBJ2-3, is KAGVTQTPRYLIKTRGQQVTLSCSPISGHRSVSWYQQTPGQGLQFLFEYFSETQRNKGNFPGRFSGRQFSNSRSEMNVSTLELGDSALYLCASTTLAGAADTQYFGPGTRLTVL.

In its sample, this clonotype was seen a few times. The CDR3 spells CASSSREEGEKLFF. CDR3 in DNA: TGCGCCAGCAGCTCACGTGAAGAGGGCGAAAAACTGTTTTTT. The rearrangement links TRBV5-1 to TRBJ1-4; D unclear. There are 14 residues in the CDR3. V shed 3 bases and J shed 8 bases, with 14 bases lying between them. CDR1 and CDR2 (germline): SGHRS, YFSETQ.

The rearrangement uses TRBV11-2 and TRBJ1-1; TRBD1 agrees at 9 bases. Unmatched junction bases numbered 14, after V lost 2 bases and J lost 10 bases. Germline V gene data show CDR1 as SGHAT and CDR2 as FQNNGV. The CDR3 totals 16 residues. CDR3 bases: TGTGCCAGCAGCTTATTCGGGACAGGGATGGCACTGGGAGCTTTCTTT. It codes for CASSLFGTGMALGAFF.

This clonotype has just a few counts. The chain links TRBV4-1 to TRBJ2-7; D unresolved. Germline V gene data show CDR1 as MGHRA and CDR2 as YSYEKL. CDR3 length equals 20 residues. Trimming took off 3 bases at V and 0 bases at J, with 27 bases between the two ends. CDR3 DNA: TGCGCCAGCAGCCATCGCCCCGTCCCTCAGGTACCAAAAATCTCCTACGAGCAGTACTTC. Its protein product is CASSHRPVPQVPKISYEQYF.